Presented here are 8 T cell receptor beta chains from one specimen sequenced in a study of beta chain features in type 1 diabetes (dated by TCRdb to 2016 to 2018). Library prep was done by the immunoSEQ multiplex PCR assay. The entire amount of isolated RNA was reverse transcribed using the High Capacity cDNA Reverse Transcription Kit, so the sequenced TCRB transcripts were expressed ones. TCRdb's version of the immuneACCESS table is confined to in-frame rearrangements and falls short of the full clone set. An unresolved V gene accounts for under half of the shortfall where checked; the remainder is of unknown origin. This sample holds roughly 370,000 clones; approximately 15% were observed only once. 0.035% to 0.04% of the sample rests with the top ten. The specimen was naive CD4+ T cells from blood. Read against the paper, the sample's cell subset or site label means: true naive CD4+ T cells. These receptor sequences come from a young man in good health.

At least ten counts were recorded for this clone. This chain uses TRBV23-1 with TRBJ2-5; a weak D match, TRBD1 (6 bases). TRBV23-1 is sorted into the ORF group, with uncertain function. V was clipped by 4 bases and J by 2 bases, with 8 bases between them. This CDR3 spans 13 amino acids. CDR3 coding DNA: TGCGCCAGCAGTCGGACAGCACAAGAGACCCAGTACTTC. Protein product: CASSRTAQETQYF.

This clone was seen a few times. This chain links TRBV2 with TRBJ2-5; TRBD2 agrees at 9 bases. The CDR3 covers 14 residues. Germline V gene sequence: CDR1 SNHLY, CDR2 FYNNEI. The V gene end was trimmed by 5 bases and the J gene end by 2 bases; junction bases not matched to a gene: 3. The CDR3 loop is CASSRGGVQETQYF. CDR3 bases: TGTGCCAGCAGTCGCGGGGGGGTTCAAGAGACCCAGTACTTC.

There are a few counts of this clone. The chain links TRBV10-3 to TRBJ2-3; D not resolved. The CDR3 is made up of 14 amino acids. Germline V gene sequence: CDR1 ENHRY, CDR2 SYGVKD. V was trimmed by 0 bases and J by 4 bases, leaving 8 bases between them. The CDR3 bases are TGTGCCATCAGTGAGTCGGTGATCCCAGATACGCAGTATTTT. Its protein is CAISESVIPDTQYF.

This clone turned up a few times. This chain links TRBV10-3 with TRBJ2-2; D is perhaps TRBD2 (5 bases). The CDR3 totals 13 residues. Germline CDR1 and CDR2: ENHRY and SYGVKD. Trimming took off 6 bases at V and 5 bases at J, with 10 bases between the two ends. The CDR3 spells CAIRGTGTGELFF. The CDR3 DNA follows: TGTGCCATCAGGGGCACGGGGACCGGGGAGCTGTTTTTT.

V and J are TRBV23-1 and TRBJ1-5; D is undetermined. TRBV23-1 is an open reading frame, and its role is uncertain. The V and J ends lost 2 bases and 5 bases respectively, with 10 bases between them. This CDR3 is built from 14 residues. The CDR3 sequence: CASSQACGYQPQHF. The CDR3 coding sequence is TGCGCCAGCAGTCAAGCATGCGGGTATCAGCCCCAGCATTTT.

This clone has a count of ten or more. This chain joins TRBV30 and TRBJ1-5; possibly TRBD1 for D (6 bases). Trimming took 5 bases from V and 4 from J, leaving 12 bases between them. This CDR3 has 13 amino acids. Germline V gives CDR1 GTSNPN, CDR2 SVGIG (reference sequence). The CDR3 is CAWAQGLNQPQHF. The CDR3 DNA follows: TGTGCCTGGGCACAGGGCCTAAATCAGCCCCAGCATTTT. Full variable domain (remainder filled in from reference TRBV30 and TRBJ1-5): SQTIHQWPATLVQPVGSPLSLECTVEGTSNPNLYWYRQAAGRGLQLLFYSVGIGQISSEVPQNLSASRPQDRQFILSSKKLLLSDSGFYLCAWAQGLNQPQHFGDGTRLSIL.

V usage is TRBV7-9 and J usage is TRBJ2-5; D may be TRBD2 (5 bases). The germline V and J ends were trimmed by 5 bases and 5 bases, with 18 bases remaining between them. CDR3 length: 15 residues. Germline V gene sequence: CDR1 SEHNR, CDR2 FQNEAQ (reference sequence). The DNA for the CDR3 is TGTGCCAGCAGCCCCCAGGACTCCTGGCCGGAGACCCAGTACTTC. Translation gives CASSPQDSWPETQYF.

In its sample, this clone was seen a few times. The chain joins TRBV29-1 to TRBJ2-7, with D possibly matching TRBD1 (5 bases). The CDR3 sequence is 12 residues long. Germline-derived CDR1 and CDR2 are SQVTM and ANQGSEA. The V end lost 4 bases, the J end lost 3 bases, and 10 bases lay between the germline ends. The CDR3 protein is CSVGQSDYEQYF. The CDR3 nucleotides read TGCAGCGTTGGACAGTCCGACTACGAGCAGTACTTC.